What follows are 24 T cell receptor beta chains derived from one specimen sequenced in a study of cytomegalovirus exposure and HLA in healthy donors. Primers included in the PCR were 60 Vbeta and 13 Jbeta primers. Sequenced by immunoSEQ multiplex PCR; TCRdb stores in-frame clones only, minus some. The table shows roughly 120,000 clones, with approximately 76% occurring only once. The sample was PBMCs. The receptors shown here come from a man between 50 and 59 years old in good health and CMV-seropositive.

The chain joins TRBV7-9 to TRBJ1-2; 8 bases align to TRBD1. Germline assignment: CDR1 SEHNR and CDR2 FQNEAQ (reference sequence). The CDR3 covers 14 residues. Trimming removed 5 bases from V and 5 bases from J; junction bases left unmatched: 7. The CDR3 region is CASSPGQGRYGYTF. Written as DNA, the CDR3 is TGTGCCAGCAGCCCCGGACAGGGCCGATATGGCTACACCTTC.

The chain employs TRBV11-3 and TRBJ1-2; 7 nucleotides agree with TRBD1. Per the germline V gene, CDR1 is SGHNT and CDR2 is YENEEA. V shed 9 bases, J shed 8 bases, and the junction held 18 bases outside the gene matches. This CDR3 is built from 15 residues. The CDR3 loop reads CASIVTGNLLRGYTF. The DNA of the CDR3 is TGTGCCAGTATAGTGACAGGGAACCTGCTAAGAGGCTACACCTTC.

This sequence joins TRBV28 and TRBJ2-1; 9 bases map to TRBD2. V dropped 6 bases and J dropped 9; count of bases not matched to a gene: 6. This CDR3 comprises 13 residues. From germline, CDR1 is MDHEN and CDR2 SYDVKM. The CDR3 DNA follows: TGTGCCAGCAGGATAGCGGGAGAGGGTGAGCAGTTCTTC. Translation gives CASRIAGEGEQFF.

The rearrangement uses TRBV12-5 and TRBJ2-1; no clear D gene. The CDR3 is 12 residues long. Germline CDR1 LGHNT, CDR2 FRNRAP. V lost 3 bases and J 10 bases, leaving 10 bases between the germline ends. CDR3 region: CASGFWQAEQFF. In DNA, the CDR3 is TGTGCTAGTGGTTTCTGGCAGGCAGAGCAGTTCTTC.

The chain employs TRBV6-1 and TRBJ2-7, with TRBD1 identical over 8 bases. Trimming took 8 bases from V and 7 from J; bases not matched to a gene: 10. Germline-derived CDR1 and CDR2 are MNHNS and SASEGT. This CDR3 is built from 13 residues. CDR3 DNA: TGTGCCAGCCCAGGACAGGGTGAAGCGGAGCAGTACTTC. It encodes CASPGQGEAEQYF.

This clone was found once. In DNA form, the CDR3 reads TGTGCCGTCACCTCCCCGGGACAGGGTGGTATGGAGCAGTACTTC. This gives the protein CAVTSPGQGGMEQYF. This chain joins TRBV10-3 and TRBJ2-7; TRBD1 matches at 9 bases. Unmatched junction bases numbered 18, after V lost 11 bases and J lost 7 bases. CDR1 and CDR2 (germline): ENHRY, SYGVKD. This CDR3 region has 15 residues.

This sequence joins TRBV18 and TRBJ2-1; D possibly corresponds to TRBD2 (5 bases). CDR1 is KGHSH and CDR2 is LQKENI in the germline V gene. This CDR3 contains 15 residues. V lost 6 bases to trimming and J lost 2 bases, with 14 bases between them. CDR3 in DNA: TGTGCCAGCTCGTCCCGGGGTACGACCTACAATGAGCAGTTCTTC. Its protein product is CASSSRGTTYNEQFF.

Note on this clone: The junction departs from germline at one end; a sequencing error may be responsible. The V call is TRBV4-2, the J call TRBJ2-1; 9 nucleotides align to TRBD1. This CDR3 comprises 14 residues. In germline, CDR1 is LGHNA, CDR2 YNFKEQ. In DNA, the CDR3 is TGTGCCAACAGCTTCGACAGGGGGTGGAATGAGCAGTTCTTC. Translation gives CANSFDRGWNEQFF.

The chain uses TRBV4-2 and TRBJ1-1; TRBD1 matches 7 bases. There are 14 residues in the CDR3. The V gene end was trimmed by 4 bases and the J gene end by 1 base; junction bases not matched to a gene: 3. Germline assignment: CDR1 LGHNA and CDR2 YNFKEQ. CDR3 loop: CASSPRDRNTEAFF. The CDR3 DNA sequence: TGTGCCAGCAGCCCCCGGGACAGGAACACTGAAGCTTTCTTT.

The chain recombines TRBV10-1 with TRBJ2-1, with unresolved D. Germline V gene sequence: CDR1 WNHNN, CDR2 SYGVQD (reference sequence). V lost 5 bases and J lost 5, with 4 bases in between. This CDR3 contains 11 residues. The CDR3 region is CASSFDNEQFF. The DNA of the CDR3 is TGCGCCAGCAGTTTCGACAATGAGCAGTTCTTC.

The CDR3 protein is CATGTGPGEQYF. For the CDR3, the DNA is TGTGCCACCGGGACAGGACCGGGCGAGCAGTACTTC. The rearrangement uses TRBV28 and TRBJ2-7; 8 nucleotides agree with TRBD1. Looked up from germline, CDR1 is MDHEN and CDR2 is SYDVKM. This CDR3 is 12 amino acids long. V trimming: 10 bases; J trimming: 6 bases; junction bases outside the gene matches: 8.

The chain uses TRBV9 and TRBJ2-1, with D perhaps TRBD2 (6 bases). V was cut by 4 bases and J by 10 bases, with 21 bases left in between. The germline V gene has CDR1 SGDLS and CDR2 YYNGEE. This CDR3 has 15 residues. CDR3 region: CASSWFGSGVQEQFF. DNA of the CDR3: TGTGCCAGCAGCTGGTTTGGTTCGGGGGTACAGGAGCAGTTCTTC. The full variable domain, rest sourced from reference TRBV9 and TRBJ2-1, is DSGVTQTPKHLITATGQRVTLRCSPRSGDLSVYWYQQSLDQGLQFLIQYYNGEERAKGNILERFSAQQFPDLHSELNLSSLELGDSALYFCASSWFGSGVQEQFFGPGTRLTVL.

The J gene is TRBJ2-5, the V gene TRBV5-4; D may be TRBD2 (6 bases). The germline V gene encodes CDR1 SGHNT and CDR2 YYREEE (reference sequence). V gave up 3 bases and J gave up 5 bases, with 14 bases separating them. This CDR3 has 14 amino acids. The CDR3 DNA follows: TGTGCCAGCAGCTACGACCCTAGCGTCGAGACCCAGTACTTC. Translating gives CASSYDPSVETQYF.

The V call is TRBV6-1, the J call TRBJ2-5; D gene ambiguous. This CDR3 has 15 residues. Germline CDR1 reads MNHNS; CDR2 reads SASEGT. The ends were cut back, 2 bases at V and 5 bases at J, with 15 bases in the middle. In nucleotides, the CDR3 is TGTGCCAGCAGTGAAATGCCGACTGAAAGGGAGACCCAGTACTTC. Translated, it gives CASSEMPTERETQYF.

This chain links TRBV4-3 with TRBJ1-6; D is unclear. CDR3 size: 13 residues. V dropped 4 bases and J dropped 7 bases, with 8 bases sitting between them. Germline CDR1 and CDR2: LGHNA and YSLEER. The CDR3 region is CASSLNGNSPLHF. DNA of the CDR3: TGCGCCAGCAGCCTAAATGGCAATTCACCCCTCCACTTT.

The chain carries TRBV7-2 and TRBJ2-7; weak D call: TRBD2 (6 bases). V was cut by 3 bases and J by 2 bases, with 14 bases left in between. This CDR3 is 15 amino acids long. Germline CDR1 reads SGHTA; CDR2 reads FQGNSA. CDR3 nucleotides: TGTGCCAGCAGCTTCGGGGGAATTCCCACCTACGAGCAGTACTTC. It translates to CASSFGGIPTYEQYF.

This rearrangement joins TRBV5-5 to TRBJ2-1; possible D gene TRBD1, 6 bases. V was cut by 6 bases and J by 1 base, with 14 bases left in between. CDR3 length: 15 amino acids. The germline gives CDR1 SGHKS, CDR2 YYEKEE (reference sequence). CDR3 region: CASTFWDTSYNEQFF. The CDR3 DNA follows: TGTGCCAGCACCTTTTGGGACACATCCTACAATGAGCAGTTCTTC.

This clone has just one count. J is TRBJ1-2 and V is TRBV7-9; D is possibly TRBD1 (6 bases). Germline-derived CDR1 and CDR2 are SEHNR and FQNEAQ (reference sequence). Trimming cost V 0 bases and J 4 bases, with 6 bases left between them. This CDR3 is 13 amino acids long. The CDR3 nucleotides read TGTGCCAGCAGCTTAGCGGACAGCTATGGCTACACCTTC. This encodes CASSLADSYGYTF. Complete variable domain (other parts from reference TRBV7-9 and TRBJ1-2): DTGVSQNPRHKITKRGQNVTFRCDPISEHNRLYWYRQTLGQGPEFLTYFQNEAQLEKSRLLSDRFSAERPKGSFSTLEIQRTEQGDSAMYLCASSLADSYGYTFGSGTRLTVV.

CDR3 protein: CASGPGLAVGEQFF. CDR3 bases: TGTGCCAGCGGGCCGGGACTAGCAGTAGGTGAGCAGTTCTTC. This sequence joins TRBV28 and TRBJ2-1, with TRBD2 matching 9 bases. Germline CDR1 MDHEN, CDR2 SYDVKM. After removal of 8 bases from V and 9 bases from J, the junction contained 11 bases not matched to a gene. The CDR3 has 14 amino acids.

The genes are TRBV27 and TRBJ1-1; the D is unclear. The germline V gene has CDR1 MNHEY and CDR2 SMNVEV (reference sequence). V was trimmed by 5 bases and J by 1 base, leaving 14 bases between them. CDR3 length: 15 amino acids. CDR3 residues: CASSPRRAGNTEAFF. CDR3 coding DNA: TGTGCCAGCAGTCCCCGACGGGCGGGGAACACTGAAGCTTTCTTT.

J is TRBJ2-7 and V is TRBV7-2, with D perhaps matching TRBD2 (5 bases). V lost 4 bases to trimming and J lost 6 bases, with 19 bases between them. The CDR3 is 15 residues long. Germline lookup yields CDR1 SGHTA and CDR2 FQGNSA. CDR3 region: CASSSPRGVALEQYF. For the CDR3, the DNA is TGTGCCAGCAGCTCACCCCGGGGAGTAGCCCTCGAGCAGTACTTC.

The gene calls are TRBV2 and TRBJ1-3; no clear D. In germline, CDR1 is SNHLY, CDR2 FYNNEI. The CDR3 is 14 amino acids. V was clipped by 8 bases and J by 0 bases, with 11 bases between them. The CDR3 loop is CASSGGFSGNTIYF. CDR3 DNA sequence: TGTGCCAGCTCCGGAGGATTCTCTGGAAACACCATATATTTT.

The chain combines TRBV6-4 with TRBJ2-7; D is perhaps TRBD2 (6 bases). The V end lost 10 bases, the J end lost 7 bases, and 20 bases lay between the germline ends. Germline CDR1 and CDR2: MRHNA and SNTAGT. The CDR3 spans 13 residues. The CDR3 sequence: CATARRVGGEQYF. CDR3 DNA sequence: TGTGCCACCGCAAGGAGGGTGGGCGGAGAGCAGTACTTC.

This clone was seen only once. The chain has TRBV4-2 and TRBJ2-7; 8 bases agree with TRBD2. The CDR3 extends over 16 amino acids. Germline V gene lookup returns CDR1 LGHNA and CDR2 YNFKEQ. Trimming cost V 0 bases and J 2 bases; bases outside gene matches: 6. CDR3 region: CASSQDQIAGTYEQYF. CDR3 bases: TGTGCCAGCAGCCAAGATCAAATAGCGGGGACCTACGAGCAGTACTTC.